The rows below give T cell receptor beta chains drawn from one sample of a study of post-analysis software for immune sequencing data. TCRdb re-called the PCR reads with MiXCR, one entry per CDR3 protein. This repertoire shows 350,000 to 500,000 distinct CDR3 sequences, less than 40% found once; its top ten account for roughly 8.2%. The sample consisted of blood. Every receptor here comes from a girl aged 2 to 9 with multiple sclerosis. Each CDR3 is given with its conserved first and last residue. A D gene is named only where the DNA matches it firmly. Clone size is stated in some rows and not others, as once, few, many or a class when expanded.

size	D	V	J	CDR3	DNA
.	.	TRBV5-1	TRBJ2-1	CASSLVAHNEQFF	TGCGCCAGCAGCTTGGTAGCGCACAATGAGCAGTTCTTC
.	.	TRBV12-3/TRBV12-4	TRBJ1-5	CASSFQQSNQPQHF	TGTGCCAGCAGTTTTCAGCAGAGCAATCAGCCCCAGCATTTT
.	.	TRBV4-1	TRBJ1-5	CASSQRQHSNQPQHF	TGCGCCAGCAGCCAACGACAGCATAGCAATCAGCCCCAGCATTTT
.	TRBD1	TRBV5-1	TRBJ1-6	CASRPWTGVDSPLHF	TGCGCCAGCAGGCCATGGACAGGGGTTGATTCACCCCTCCACTTT
few	TRBD1	TRBV10-3	TRBJ2-5	CAIGAGGGETQYF	TGTGCCATCGGAGCAGGGGGCGGAGAGACCCAGTACTTC
.	.	TRBV7-2	TRBJ2-5	CASSLAAGWGQEAQYF	TGTGCCAGCAGCTTAGCTGCAGGGTGGGGCCAAGAGGCCCAGTACTTC
.	.	TRBV6-6	TRBJ1-2	CASSYPLGDYGYTF	TGTGCCAGCAGTTACCCCCTTGGGGACTATGGCTACACCTTC
few	TRBD1	TRBV29-1	TRBJ1-5	CSVADRVDSNQPQHF	TGCAGCGTCGCGGACAGGGTGGATAGCAATCAGCCCCAGCATTTT
.	.	TRBV6-1	TRBJ2-7	CASSELQGYYEQYF	TGTGCCAGCAGTGAGCTACAGGGATACTACGAGCAGTACTTC
few	.	TRBV7-9	TRBJ2-1	CASDNADEQFF	TGTGCCAGCGACAATGCCGATGAGCAGTTCTTC
.	.	TRBV7-3	TRBJ2-1	CASSLMQSHNEQFF	TGTGCCAGCAGCTTAATGCAAAGCCACAATGAGCAGTTCTTC
.	TRBD2	TRBV6-1	TRBJ2-1	CASKLTSDYSEQFF	TGTGCCAGCAAGCTCACTAGCGACTACAGTGAGCAGTTCTTT
few	TRBD1	TRBV29-1	TRBJ2-7	CSTPETGVAYEQYF	TGCAGCACCCCAGAGACAGGGGTGGCGTACGAGCAGTACTTC
few	.	TRBV5-6	TRBJ2-7	CASSLVPLYRTDYEQYF	TGTGCCAGCAGCTTGGTGCCGCTTTATCGTACTGACTACGAGCAGTACTTC
few	TRBD2	TRBV28	TRBJ2-7	CASSSTVSRTSGSRYGQYF	TGTGCCAGCAGTTCGACCGTATCTCGAACTAGCGGGAGTAGGTACGGGCAGTACTTC
few	TRBD1	TRBV12-3/TRBV12-4	TRBJ2-3	CASSTRQGADTQYF	TGTGCCAGCAGTACCCGACAGGGGGCAGATACGCAGTATTTT
.	TRBD1	TRBV10-2	TRBJ1-1	CASISGQGSTEAFF	TGCGCCAGTATTTCCGGACAGGGATCGACTGAAGCTTTCTTT
few	TRBD1	TRBV28	TRBJ1-4	CASRGGTVGEKLFF	TGTGCCAGCAGGGGGGGGACAGTCGGTGAAAAACTGTTTTTT
.	.	TRBV6-5	TRBJ1-1	CASSSGRGAARTEAFF	TGTGCCAGCAGCTCCGGTCGGGGGGCCGCTCGAACTGAAGCTTTCTTT
.	.	TRBV20-1	TRBJ1-4	CSARRQITNEKLFF	TGCAGTGCTAGAAGACAGATAACTAATGAAAAACTGTTTTTT
few	TRBD1	TRBV4-2	TRBJ2-6	CASSQDALTGTGANVLTF	TGTGCCAGCAGCCAAGATGCCCTGACAGGGACTGGGGCCAACGTCCTGACTTTC
many	TRBD2	TRBV28	TRBJ2-5	CASSLGLAGVETQYF	TGTGCCAGCAGTTTAGGACTAGCGGGAGTGGAGACCCAGTACTTC
.	.	TRBV15	TRBJ2-7	CATSRDMSSYEQYF	TGTGCCACCAGCAGAGATATGAGCTCCTACGAGCAGTACTTC
.	.	TRBV10-3	TRBJ1-1	CAISESWQVTEAFF	TGTGCCATCAGTGAGTCATGGCAAGTCACTGAAGCTTTCTTT
.	TRBD2	TRBV5-1	TRBJ2-4	CASSRTSGAGSIQYF	TGCGCCAGCAGCCGGACTAGCGGGGCAGGGAGCATTCAGTACTTC
.	.	TRBV14	TRBJ1-2	CASSRQLYGYTF	TGTGCCAGCAGCCGGCAGCTCTATGGCTACACCTTC
.	.	TRBV7-9	TRBJ1-5	CASSFSRDQPQHF	TGTGCCAGCAGCTTTTCCAGGGACCAGCCCCAGCATTTT
.	.	TRBV29-1	TRBJ1-4	CSVDSGTTNEKLFF	TGCAGCGTTGACTCCGGGACAACTAATGAAAAACTGTTTTTT
.	.	TRBV6-6	TRBJ2-3	CASSYDTTDTQYF	TGTGCCAGCAGTTATGACACCACAGATACGCAGTATTTT
few	.	TRBV2	TRBJ1-4	CASSEAGATNEKLFF	TGTGCCAGCAGTGAGGCGGGAGCAACTAATGAAAAACTGTTTTTT
once	.	TRBV7-9	TRBJ2-1	CASSFFGSYEQDF	TGTGCCAGCAGCTTCTTCGGGAGCTACGAGCAGGACTTC
.	TRBD2	TRBV4-1	TRBJ2-3	CASSQVSSGRAVPDTQYF	TGCGCCAGCAGCCAGGTTTCCAGCGGGAGGGCTGTTCCAGATACGCAGTATTTT
.	TRBD2	TRBV5-1	TRBJ2-5	CASSKTSGGGETQYF	TGCGCCAGCAGCAAAACTAGCGGGGGTGGAGAGACCCAGTACTTC
.	TRBD2	TRBV10-3	TRBJ2-1	CAISWTSGIKSYNEQFF	TGTGCCATCAGTTGGACTAGCGGGATCAAATCCTACAATGAGCAGTTCTTC
.	.	TRBV12-3/TRBV12-4	TRBJ2-1	CASSPQGTTYNEQFF	TGTGCCAGCAGTCCACAGGGAACTACCTACAATGAGCAGTTCTTC
.	.	TRBV5-1	TRBJ1-6	CASSGPTSSYNSPLHF	TGCGCCAGCAGCGGACCGACATCCTCCTATAATTCACCCCTCCACTTT
.	.	TRBV9	TRBJ2-1	CASSVAGAGANEQFF	TGTGCCAGCAGCGTAGCTGGGGCAGGGGCAAATGAGCAGTTCTTC
few	.	TRBV7-2	TRBJ2-7	CASSLTALQGYEQYF	TGTGCCAGCAGCTTAACCGCCTTACAGGGCTACGAGCAGTACTTC
few	.	TRBV7-9	TRBJ1-2	CASSLVRVNYGYTF	TGTGCCAGCAGCTTAGTCCGAGTTAACTATGGCTACACCTTC
.	.	TRBV20-1	TRBJ2-5	CSAKEGREETQYF	TGCAGTGCTAAAGAAGGCAGGGAAGAGACCCAGTACTTC
few	TRBD2	TRBV12-3/TRBV12-4	TRBJ2-5	CASSLGASGGRQETQYF	TGTGCCAGCAGTTTAGGGGCTAGCGGGGGGAGGCAAGAGACCCAGTACTTC
.	.	TRBV7-3	TRBJ1-5	CASSFPGMDSPIHNQPQHF	TGTGCCAGCAGCTTCCCCGGTATGGACAGCCCCATCCACAATCAGCCCCAGCATTTT
.	TRBD1	TRBV5-1	TRBJ2-2	CASSLRGGAVTGELFF	TGCGCCAGCAGCTTGAGAGGGGGCGCGGTCACCGGGGAGCTGTTTTTT
.	TRBD2	TRBV7-3	TRBJ2-3	CASSLLGLHIAGGPGDTQYF	TGTGCCAGCAGCTTATTGGGGCTACACATAGCGGGAGGGCCGGGAGATACGCAGTATTTT
.	.	TRBV6-5	TRBJ1-3	CASRAGSSGNTVYF	TGTGCCAGCAGGGCCGGGAGCTCTGGAAACACCGTATATTTT
.	TRBD1	TRBV20-1	TRBJ2-7	CSAELDRVGNEQYF	TGCAGTGCTGAACTCGACAGGGTCGGGAACGAGCAGTACTTC
.	.	TRBV10-1	TRBJ2-5	CAGSENREETQYF	TGCGCCGGCAGTGAGAACAGGGAAGAGACCCAGTACTTC
.	.	TRBV6-2/TRBV6-3	TRBJ2-1	CASSRHYSHPSYNEQFF	TGTGCCAGCAGCCGTCACTACAGCCATCCCTCCTACAATGAGCAGTTCTTC
.	.	TRBV7-2	TRBJ2-7	CASSPASRAYEQYF	TGTGCCAGCAGCCCAGCTTCCAGGGCTTACGAGCAGTACTTC
.	TRBD1	TRBV5-1	TRBJ1-1	CASSLGQGAATEAFF	TGCGCCAGCAGCTTGGGACAGGGGGCGGCCACTGAAGCTTTCTTT
.	TRBD1	TRBV6-5	TRBJ2-7	CASSFTGGPYEQYF	TGTGCCAGCAGTTTCACAGGGGGCCCCTACGAGCAGTACTTC
few	.	TRBV10-1	TRBJ2-3	CASSEPGTDTQYF	TGCGCCAGCAGTGAGCCGGGCACAGATACGCAGTATTTT
.	TRBD1	TRBV29-1	TRBJ2-5	CGVAVTGYQETQYF	TGCGGCGTTGCGGTGACAGGGTACCAAGAGACCCAGTACTTC
.	TRBD1	TRBV29-1	TRBJ2-7	CSVVGGQGAFYEQYF	TGCAGCGTTGTTGGGGGGCAGGGGGCCTTCTACGAGCAGTACTTC